This T cell receptor beta chain was obtained from a study of beta chain features in type 1 diabetes. V trimming: 8 bases; J trimming: 9 bases; junction bases outside the gene matches: 12. The CDR3 has 13 residues. Germline lookup yields CDR1 MNHNS and CDR2 SASEGT. The entirety of the isolated RNA underwent reverse transcription, so expressed TCRB transcripts were sequenced. Measured with immunoSEQ multiplex PCR; TCRdb has only the in-frame clones, and not every one. The table has about 360,000 clones, around an eighth seen once. The receptor was isolated from a man younger than 35 in good health. This chain links TRBV6-1 with TRBJ2-5, with TRBD1 identical over 7 bases. The sequenced material came from naive CD4+ T cells from blood. CDR3 protein: CASEGQAVGAQYF. The CDR3, as DNA: TGTGCCAGCGAAGGACAGGCCGTAGGGGCCCAGTACTTC.